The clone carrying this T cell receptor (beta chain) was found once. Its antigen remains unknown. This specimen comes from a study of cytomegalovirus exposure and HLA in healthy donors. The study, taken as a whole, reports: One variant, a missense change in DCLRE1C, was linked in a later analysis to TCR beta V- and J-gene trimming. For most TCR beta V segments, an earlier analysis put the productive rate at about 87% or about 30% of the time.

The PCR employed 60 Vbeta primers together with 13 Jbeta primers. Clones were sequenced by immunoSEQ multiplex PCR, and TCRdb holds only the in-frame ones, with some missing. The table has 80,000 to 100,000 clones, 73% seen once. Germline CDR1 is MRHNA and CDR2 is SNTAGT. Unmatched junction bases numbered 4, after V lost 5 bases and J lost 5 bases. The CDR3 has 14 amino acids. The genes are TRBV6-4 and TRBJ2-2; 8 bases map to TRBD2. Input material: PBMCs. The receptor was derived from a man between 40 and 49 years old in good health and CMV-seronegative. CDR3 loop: CASSQAGVTGELFF. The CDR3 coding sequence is TGTGCCAGCAGTCAAGCGGGGGTAACCGGGGAGCTGTTTTTT.